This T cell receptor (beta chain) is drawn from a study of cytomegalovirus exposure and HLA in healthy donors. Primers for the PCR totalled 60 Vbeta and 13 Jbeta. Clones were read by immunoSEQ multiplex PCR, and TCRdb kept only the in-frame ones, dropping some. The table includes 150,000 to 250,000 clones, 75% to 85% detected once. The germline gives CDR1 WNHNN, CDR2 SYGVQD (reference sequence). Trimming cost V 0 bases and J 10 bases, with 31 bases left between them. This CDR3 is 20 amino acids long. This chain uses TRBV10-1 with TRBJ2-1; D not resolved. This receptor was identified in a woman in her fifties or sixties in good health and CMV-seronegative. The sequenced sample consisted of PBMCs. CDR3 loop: CASSESMSSYQPLKVREQFF. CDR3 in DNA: TGCGCCAGCAGTGAGTCGATGTCGTCATACCAGCCCCTCAAAGTGAGGGAGCAGTTCTTC.